Below, 21 T cell receptor beta chains from the same sample are listed, as sequenced in a study of blood T cell repertoires in COVID-19 (dated by TCRdb to 2020 to 2022). Library preparation employed the immunoSEQ multiplex PCR assay. Sourced from immuneACCESS, this table was stored by TCRdb with only in-frame sequences that have V and J called. A share of the clones is absent; for the studies checked, an unresolved V gene accounts for under half, and the remainder has no known explanation. This sample is represented by around 140,000 clones; 80% of them were singletons. The leading ten clones occupy 3.5% of the sample. The specimen sequenced was peripheral blood. The source is a man between 65 and 85 years old who had recovered from COVID-19.

The rearrangement links TRBV4-1 to TRBJ2-5, with D maybe TRBD2 (6 bases). The CDR3 consists of 16 residues. V dropped 4 bases and J dropped 5 bases, with 20 bases sitting between them. Germline CDR1 and CDR2: MGHRA and YSYEKL. CDR3 in amino acids: CASSPQPGGLHETQYF. In nucleotides, the CDR3 is TGCGCCAGCAGCCCCCAACCCGGGGGATTACACGAGACCCAGTACTTC.

In DNA form, the CDR3 reads TGTGCCAGCAGCTCGTCAGCGGGGGCTCGGGAGACCCAGTACTTC. As protein: CASSSSAGARETQYF. The V gene is TRBV7-8, the J gene TRBJ2-5, with 8 bases that match TRBD2. Germline V gene data show CDR1 as SGHVS and CDR2 as FQNEAQ. V lost 4 bases to trimming and J lost 5 bases; unmatched junction nucleotides: 9. CDR3 length: 15 residues. Using reference TRBV7-8 and TRBJ2-5 for the parts outside the CDR3, the full variable domain is GAGVSQSPRYKVAKRGQDVALRCDPISGHVSLFWYQQALGQGPEFLTYFQNEAQLDKSGLPSDRFFAERPEGSVSTLKIQRTQQEDSAVYLCASSSSAGARETQYFGPGTRLLVL.

The CDR3 here is CASAVSGANVLTF. DNA of the CDR3: TGTGCCAGCGCAGTTTCTGGGGCCAACGTCCTGACTTTC. This sequence joins TRBV6-5 and TRBJ2-6; no firm D call. Germline CDR1 MNHEY, CDR2 SVGAGI. With 8 bases removed from V and 1 base from J, the gap between germline ends came to 6 bases. This CDR3 comprises 13 residues.

This clone was counted once. V is TRBV11-3 and J is TRBJ2-3; 7 bases fit TRBD2. The CDR3 contains 15 residues. CDR1 is SGHNT, CDR2 YENEEA, per germline. Trimming removed 1 base from V and 4 bases from J; junction bases left unmatched: 5. The CDR3 DNA reads as TGTGCCAGCAGCTTAGCGGGAGGCGGGGCAGATACGCAGTATTTT. Its protein is CASSLAGGGADTQYF.

This sequence joins TRBV19 and TRBJ1-5; D uncertain. The V gene lost 3 bases and the J gene lost 7 bases, with 16 bases spanning the gap. This CDR3 has 15 amino acids. Germline assignment: CDR1 LNHDA and CDR2 SQIVND (reference sequence). The CDR3 DNA reads as TGTGCCAGTAGTATGGACTCTATAACGAAGCAGCCCCAGCATTTT. Encoded protein: CASSMDSITKQPQHF. The full variable domain, with the rest looked up from reference TRBV19 and TRBJ1-5, is DGGITQSPKYLFRKEGQNVTLSCEQNLNHDAMYWYRQDPGQGLRLIYYSQIVNDFQKGDIAEGYSVSREKKESFPLTVTSAQKNPTAFYLCASSMDSITKQPQHFGDGTRLSIL.

The chain joins TRBV4-1 to TRBJ2-7; 7 nucleotides align to TRBD1. The CDR3 totals 15 residues. Looked up from germline, CDR1 is MGHRA and CDR2 is YSYEKL. V shed 4 bases, J shed 4 bases, and the junction held 10 bases outside the gene matches. CDR3: CASSPDRVFSYEQYF. The CDR3 DNA follows: TGCGCCAGCAGCCCAGACAGGGTTTTTTCTTACGAGCAGTACTTC.

The J gene is TRBJ2-7, the V gene TRBV19; TRBD1 agrees at 9 bases. The CDR3 runs to 14 residues. Germline lookup yields CDR1 LNHDA and CDR2 SQIVND (reference sequence). J gave up 6 bases and V 5 bases, and 8 bases lay outside the gene matches. CDR3 sequence reads: CASSARDRVGEQYF. In nucleotides, the CDR3 is TGTGCCAGTAGTGCTAGGGACAGGGTAGGCGAGCAGTACTTC.

The V call is TRBV6-5, the J call TRBJ1-3; D possibly corresponds to TRBD1 (6 bases). Germline lookup yields CDR1 MNHEY and CDR2 SVGAGI. V lost 5 bases and J lost 2, with 13 bases in between. This CDR3 region has 15 residues. The CDR3 loop is CASSIQGNPGNTIYF. The CDR3 DNA is TGTGCCAGCAGTATTCAGGGGAATCCTGGAAACACCATATATTTT.

The chain joins TRBV19 to TRBJ2-7, with D possibly TRBD1 on 6 matching bases. V lost 4 bases to trimming and J lost 6 bases, with 13 bases between them. Germline values: CDR1 LNHDA, CDR2 SQIVND (reference sequence). The CDR3 covers 13 residues. The CDR3 coding sequence is TGTGCCAGTAGTACACAGGGTAGAAGCGAGCAGTACTTC. It yields the protein CASSTQGRSEQYF.

V gene TRBV11-2 combines with J gene TRBJ2-1, with 7 bases fitting TRBD2. CDR1 is SGHAT and CDR2 is FQNNGV in the germline V gene. V dropped 1 base and J dropped 8; count of bases not matched to a gene: 8. This CDR3 is 15 amino acids long. The CDR3 loop reads CASSLGASGWDEQFF. The CDR3 nucleotides are TGTGCCAGCAGCTTAGGGGCTAGCGGATGGGATGAGCAGTTCTTC. Looking up the rest from reference TRBV11-2 and TRBJ2-1 gives the full variable domain: EAGVAQSPRYKIIEKRQSVAFWCNPISGHATLYWYQQILGQGPKLLIQFQNNGVVDDSQLPKDRFSAERLKGVDSTLKIQPAKLEDSAVYLCASSLGASGWDEQFFGPGTRLTVL.

This clone was recorded once. This rearrangement joins TRBV7-2 to TRBJ2-5; 9 bases are shared with TRBD2. The germline CDR1 and CDR2 sequences are SGHTA and FQGNSA. V lost 5 bases to trimming and J lost 4 bases; unmatched junction nucleotides: 8. This CDR3 is built from 15 residues. DNA for the CDR3: TGTGCCAGCAGCCAACCGGGACTAGCAGGAGAGACCCAGTACTTC. It is translated as CASSQPGLAGETQYF.

The chain employs TRBV19 and TRBJ1-1, with 10 bases fitting TRBD1. V lost 6 bases to trimming and J lost 6 bases; unmatched junction nucleotides: 7. The CDR3 length is 14 residues. CDR1 and CDR2 from the germline V gene are LNHDA and SQIVND (reference sequence). DNA of the CDR3: TGTGCCAGTAGGGAGACAGGGGGCGCATCTGAAGCTTTCTTT. Its protein product is CASRETGGASEAFF. The whole variable domain, filled in from reference TRBV19 and TRBJ1-1, reads DGGITQSPKYLFRKEGQNVTLSCEQNLNHDAMYWYRQDPGQGLRLIYYSQIVNDFQKGDIAEGYSVSREKKESFPLTVTSAQKNPTAFYLCASRETGGASEAFFGQGTRLTVV.

J is TRBJ2-7 and V is TRBV4-3, with 11 nucleotides matching TRBD2. CDR3 length equals 15 residues. Germline CDR1 reads LGHNA; CDR2 reads YSLEER. J lost 4 bases, V lost 1 base, and 3 bases had no gene match. This CDR3 reads CASSQVAGGNYEQYF. In nucleotides, the CDR3 is TGCGCCAGCAGCCAAGTAGCGGGAGGGAATTACGAGCAGTACTTC.

The chain carries TRBV10-3 and TRBJ2-1; 11 nucleotides align to TRBD2. Germline CDR1 ENHRY, CDR2 SYGVKD. The junction had 11 bases not matched to a gene; V was cut back by 10 bases and J by 6 bases. The CDR3 runs 15 residues. Here the CDR3 DNA reads TGTGCCACAGCGCAACTAGCGGGAGAGGGCAATGAGCAGTTCTTC. It specifies CATAQLAGEGNEQFF.

The chain couples TRBV5-1 to TRBJ2-1, with 8 positions matching TRBD2. Germline V gene lookup returns CDR1 SGHRS and CDR2 YFSETQ. This CDR3 region has 14 residues. V was clipped by 2 bases and J by 6 bases; unmatched bases: 4. This CDR3 is CASSLLAAPNEQFF. The CDR3 DNA sequence: TGCGCCAGCAGCTTACTAGCGGCCCCCAATGAGCAGTTCTTC.

V is TRBV6-5 and J is TRBJ2-3; TRBD2 matches at 12 bases. Per the germline V gene, CDR1 is MNHEY and CDR2 is SVGAGI. CDR3 length equals 13 residues. J was trimmed by 7 bases and V by 7 bases; bases with no gene match: 3. This chain's CDR3 is CASTTSGRNTQYF. CDR3 bases: TGTGCCAGCACTACTAGCGGGAGGAATACGCAGTATTTT.

The rearrangement uses TRBV9 and TRBJ2-7; 15 positions agree with TRBD2. V dropped 0 bases and J dropped 0; count of bases not matched to a gene: 10. CDR1 and CDR2 from the germline V gene are SGDLS and YYNGEE. CDR3 length equals 20 residues. CDR3 region: CASSVEAGTSGRHSSYEQYF. The CDR3 DNA is TGTGCCAGCAGCGTAGAAGCGGGGACTAGCGGGAGGCATAGCTCCTACGAGCAGTACTTC.

V is TRBV30 and J is TRBJ2-7; 10 bases match TRBD1. The CDR3 consists of 13 residues. J was trimmed by 4 bases and V by 2 bases; bases with no gene match: 2. Germline V gene sequence: CDR1 GTSNPN, CDR2 SVGIG (reference sequence). CDR3 in DNA: TGTGCCTGGAGTAAGGGACAGGGGTACGAGCAGTACTTC. This translates into CAWSKGQGYEQYF.

The V gene is TRBV3-1 (or the pseudogene TRBV3-2), the J gene TRBJ1-5, with a possible D match to TRBD1 (6 bases). Trimming stripped 1 base from V and 6 bases from J, with 13 bases between. Germline V gives CDR1 LGHDT, CDR2 YNNKEL (reference sequence). The CDR3 sequence is 15 residues long. The CDR3 spells CASSQGQGLGQPQHF. The CDR3 region has the DNA TGTGCCAGCAGCCAAGGGCAGGGGTTGGGTCAGCCCCAGCATTTT.

The V call is TRBV18, the J call TRBJ2-7, with D possibly matching TRBD2 (6 bases). The V end lost 3 bases, the J end lost 0 bases, and 9 bases lay between the germline ends. The CDR3 has 14 residues. Germline CDR1 KGHSH, CDR2 LQKENI. DNA for the CDR3: TGTGCCAGCTCACCCGGCGGGGTCTCCTACGAGCAGTACTTC. The encoded protein is CASSPGGVSYEQYF.

CDR3 nucleotides: TGCAGCGTTGAAGGTGAAGCGGAATCGAGCTCCTACGAGCAGTACTTC. Translated, it gives CSVEGEAESSSYEQYF. This chain links TRBV29-1 with TRBJ2-7; D is possibly TRBD2 (5 bases). CDR3 size: 16 residues. V shed 1 base and J shed 0 bases, with 16 bases lying between them. Germline-derived CDR1 and CDR2 are SQVTM and ANQGSEA.